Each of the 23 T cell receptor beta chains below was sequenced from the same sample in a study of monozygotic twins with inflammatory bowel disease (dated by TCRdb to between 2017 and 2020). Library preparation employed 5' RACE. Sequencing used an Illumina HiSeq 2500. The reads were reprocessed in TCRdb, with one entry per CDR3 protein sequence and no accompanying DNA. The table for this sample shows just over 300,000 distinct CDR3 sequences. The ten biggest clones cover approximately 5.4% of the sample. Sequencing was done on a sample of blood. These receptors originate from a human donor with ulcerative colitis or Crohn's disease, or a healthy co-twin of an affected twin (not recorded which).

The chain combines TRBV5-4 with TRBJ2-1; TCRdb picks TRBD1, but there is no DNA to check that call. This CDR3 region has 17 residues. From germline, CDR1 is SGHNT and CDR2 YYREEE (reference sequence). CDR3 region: CASSLSKLAGLYNEQFF.

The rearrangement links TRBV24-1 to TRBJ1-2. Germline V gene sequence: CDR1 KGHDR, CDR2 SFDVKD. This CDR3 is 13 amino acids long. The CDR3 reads CATSEEDLYGYTF.

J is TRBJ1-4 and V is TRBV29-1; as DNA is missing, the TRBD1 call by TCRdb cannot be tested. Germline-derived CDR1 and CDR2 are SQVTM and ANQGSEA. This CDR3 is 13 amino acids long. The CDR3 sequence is CSVGRDPGGKLFF.

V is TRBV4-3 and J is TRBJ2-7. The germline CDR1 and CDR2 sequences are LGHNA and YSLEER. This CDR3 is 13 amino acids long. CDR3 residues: CASSQKQNYEQYF.

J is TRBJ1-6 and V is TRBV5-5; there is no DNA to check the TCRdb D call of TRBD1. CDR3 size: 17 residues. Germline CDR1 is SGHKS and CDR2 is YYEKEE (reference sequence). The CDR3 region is CASSLTHGQGINSPLHF.

CDR3 region: CASSFGQGARYGYTF. The genes are TRBV5-1 and TRBJ1-2; TCRdb's D call, TRBD1, is unchecked because there is no DNA. The CDR3 runs to 15 residues. Germline CDR1 is SGHRS and CDR2 is YFSETQ.

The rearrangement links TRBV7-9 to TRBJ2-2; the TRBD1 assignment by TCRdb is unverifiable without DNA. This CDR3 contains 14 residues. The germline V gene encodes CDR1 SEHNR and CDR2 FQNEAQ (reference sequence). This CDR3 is CASSQQGYTGELFF.

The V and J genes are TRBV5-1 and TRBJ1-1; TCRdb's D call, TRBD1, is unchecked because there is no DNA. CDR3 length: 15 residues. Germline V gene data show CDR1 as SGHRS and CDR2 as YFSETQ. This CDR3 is CASSLDPGGTTEAFF.

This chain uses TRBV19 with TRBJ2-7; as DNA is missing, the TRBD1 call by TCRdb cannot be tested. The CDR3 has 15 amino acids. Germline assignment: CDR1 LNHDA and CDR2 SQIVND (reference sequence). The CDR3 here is CASSIQGTGVDEQYF.

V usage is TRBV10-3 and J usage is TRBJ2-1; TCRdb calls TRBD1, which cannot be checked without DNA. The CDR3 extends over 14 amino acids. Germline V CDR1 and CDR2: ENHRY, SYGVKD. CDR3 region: CAISEFGAANEQFF.

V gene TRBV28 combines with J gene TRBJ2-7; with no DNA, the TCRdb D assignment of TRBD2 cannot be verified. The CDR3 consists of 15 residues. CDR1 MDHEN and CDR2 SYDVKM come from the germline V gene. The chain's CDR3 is CASSLTSGANYEQYF.

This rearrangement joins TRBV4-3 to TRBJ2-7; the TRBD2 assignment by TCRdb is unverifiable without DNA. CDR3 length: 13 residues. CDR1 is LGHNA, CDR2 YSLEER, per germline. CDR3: CASSQNRGYEQYF.

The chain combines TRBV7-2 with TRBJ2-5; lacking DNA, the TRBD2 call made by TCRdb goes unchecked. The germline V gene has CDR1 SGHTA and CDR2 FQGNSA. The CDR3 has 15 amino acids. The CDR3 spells CASSSPEGLQETQYF.

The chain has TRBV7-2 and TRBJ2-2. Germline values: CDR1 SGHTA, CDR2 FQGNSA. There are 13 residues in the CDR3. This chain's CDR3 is CASSLDLTGELFF.

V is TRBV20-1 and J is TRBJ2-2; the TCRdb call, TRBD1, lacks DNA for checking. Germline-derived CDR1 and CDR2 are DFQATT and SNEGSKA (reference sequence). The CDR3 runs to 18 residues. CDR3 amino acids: CSARVGALQSLNTGELFF.

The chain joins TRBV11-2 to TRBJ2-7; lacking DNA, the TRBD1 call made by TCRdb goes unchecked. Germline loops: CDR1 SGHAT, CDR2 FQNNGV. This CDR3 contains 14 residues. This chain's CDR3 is CASSLGRGAYEQYF.

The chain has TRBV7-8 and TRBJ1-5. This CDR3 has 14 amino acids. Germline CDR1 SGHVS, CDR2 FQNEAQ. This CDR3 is CASSPGLSNQPQHF.

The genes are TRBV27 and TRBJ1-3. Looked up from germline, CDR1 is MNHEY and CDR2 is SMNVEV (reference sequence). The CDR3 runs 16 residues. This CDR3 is CASSLSSQTSGNTIYF.

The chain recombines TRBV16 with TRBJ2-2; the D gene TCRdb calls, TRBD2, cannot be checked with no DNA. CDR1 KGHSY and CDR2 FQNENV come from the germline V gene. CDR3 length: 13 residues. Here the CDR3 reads CASSQSPTGELFF.

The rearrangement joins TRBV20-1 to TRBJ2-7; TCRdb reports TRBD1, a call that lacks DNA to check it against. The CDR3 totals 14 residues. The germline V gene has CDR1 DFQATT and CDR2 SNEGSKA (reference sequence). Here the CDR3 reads CSARDGTGNYEQYF.

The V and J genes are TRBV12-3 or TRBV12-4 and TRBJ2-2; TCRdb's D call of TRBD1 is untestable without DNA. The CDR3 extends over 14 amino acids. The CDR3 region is CASDGGPGTGELFF.

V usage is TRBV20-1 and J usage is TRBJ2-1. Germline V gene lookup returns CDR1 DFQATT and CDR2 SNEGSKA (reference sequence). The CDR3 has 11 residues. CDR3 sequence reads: CSAADQFEQFF.

CDR3 amino acids: CASVGTTEETQYF. The chain combines TRBV5-1 with TRBJ2-5. This CDR3 has 13 amino acids. Germline V CDR1 and CDR2: SGHRS, YFSETQ.